This T cell receptor beta chain was documented in a study of long-term antiretroviral therapy in people with HIV. Study outcomes and limitations: Subsequent to ART, diversity was augmented yet persisted below that of transplant donor controls. Narrower CDR3 length ranges marked HIV repertoires relative to controls. Regardless of time point, clones expanded before ART dominated the repertoire. Blood was collected between about 2003 and 2017, possibly under older ART regimens.

Turning to this clone: Its target is unknown.

The CDR3 spans 16 residues. Deletions cut 8 bases from V and 0 bases from J, with 17 bases between. The germline gives CDR1 LNHDA, CDR2 SQIVND (reference sequence). Survey level was the resolution at which the v3.0 immunoSEQ assay ran. Only in-frame clones appear in the TCRdb table, and some are missing; sequencing was by immunoSEQ multiplex PCR. The repertoire consists of about 17,000 clones, with around 81% occurring once and the leading ten covering 8.8%. This rearrangement joins TRBV19 to TRBJ1-5, with D tentatively TRBD1 (5 bases). Sequencing was performed on unsorted PBMCs, taken 0.3 years before starting antiretroviral therapy. The receptor was derived from a man in his fifties with HIV. The CDR3 reads CASGAGRLGSNQPQHF. CDR3 sequence (DNA): TGTGCCAGTGGGGCAGGGCGTCTGGGTAGCAATCAGCCCCAGCATTTT.